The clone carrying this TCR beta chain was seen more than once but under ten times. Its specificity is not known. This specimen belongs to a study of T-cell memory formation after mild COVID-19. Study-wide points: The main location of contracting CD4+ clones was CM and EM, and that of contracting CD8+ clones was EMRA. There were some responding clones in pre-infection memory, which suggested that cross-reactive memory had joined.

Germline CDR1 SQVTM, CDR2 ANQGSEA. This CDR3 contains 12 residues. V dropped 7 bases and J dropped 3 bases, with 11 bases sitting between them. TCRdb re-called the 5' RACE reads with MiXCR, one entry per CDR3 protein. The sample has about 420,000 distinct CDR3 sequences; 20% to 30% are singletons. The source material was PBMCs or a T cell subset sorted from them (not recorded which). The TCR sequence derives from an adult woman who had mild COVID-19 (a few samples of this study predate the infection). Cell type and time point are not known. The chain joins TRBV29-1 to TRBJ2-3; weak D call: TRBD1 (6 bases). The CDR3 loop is CSDRTETDTQYF. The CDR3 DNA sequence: TGCAGCGACAGGACAGAGACAGATACGCAGTATTTT.